The clone carrying this T cell receptor beta chain was found many times. The sample belongs to a study of neurological immune-mediated disorders. The CDR3 is 14 amino acids. V lost 3 bases and J lost 5, with 13 bases in between. Germline V gives CDR1 DFQATT, CDR2 SNEGSKA (reference sequence). TCRdb passed the 5' RACE reads through MiXCR, listing each CDR3 protein once. Among 25,000 to 35,000 distinct CDR3 sequences listed, over 12% were seen once. The source of this sequence is a man between 65 and 85 years old in good health. The chain has TRBV20-1 and TRBJ1-4; D gene uncertain. The source material was PBMCs. The CDR3 sequence is CSAREAARNEKLFF. In DNA form, the CDR3 reads TGCAGTGCTAGGGAAGCAGCACGAAATGAAAAACTGTTTTTT.